The 16 T cell receptor beta chains reported below all come from one sample, sequenced in a study of blood T cell repertoires in COVID-19. Profiling relied on immunoSEQ multiplex PCR, and the TCRdb table lists in-frame clones only, not all of them. Of approximately 50,000 clones in the sample, 78% were seen once. What was sequenced was PBMCs or T cells enriched from blood (not recorded which). The receptors were sampled from a woman aged 50 to 60 with acute COVID-19.

The chain links TRBV25-1 to TRBJ1-4; 7 bases are a match to TRBD1. Germline V lookup: CDR1 MGHDK, CDR2 SYGVNS. V was clipped by 5 bases and J by 3 bases; unmatched bases: 3. The CDR3 sequence is 14 residues long. The CDR3 nucleotides are TGTGCCAGCAGTCGCGGGACAGCTAATGAAAAACTGTTTTTT. It is translated as CASSRGTANEKLFF.

V and J are TRBV9 and TRBJ2-5; TRBD1 matches at 9 bases. The CDR3 is made up of 14 amino acids. Germline V gene sequence: CDR1 SGDLS, CDR2 YYNGEE. V was pared by 8 bases and J by 5 bases, with 10 bases of the junction left unmatched. The CDR3 spells CASSPGQGWETQYF. The CDR3 DNA is TGTGCCAGTTCTCCGGGACAGGGATGGGAGACCCAGTACTTC.

The rearrangement links TRBV4-1 to TRBJ1-1; 8 bases align to TRBD1. This CDR3 is 17 amino acids long. Germline loops: CDR1 MGHRA, CDR2 YSYEKL. Losses at the gene ends were 4 bases for V and 0 bases for J; bases not matched to a gene: 10. The CDR3 nucleotides read TGCGCCAGCAGCCCTAGGACAGGGCTTTTCATGAACACTGAAGCTTTCTTT. This gives the protein CASSPRTGLFMNTEAFF.

The V and J genes are TRBV5-5 and TRBJ1-2, with D possibly TRBD1 on 5 matching bases. Germline lookup yields CDR1 SGHKS and CDR2 YYEKEE (reference sequence). The CDR3 has 15 residues. Trimming shortened V by 1 base and J by 4 bases, and 14 bases separated the two germline ends. CDR3 sequence: CASSLRVGGGYGYTF. The CDR3 DNA reads as TGTGCCAGCAGCTTGAGAGTGGGCGGGGGCTATGGCTACACCTTC.

The chain uses TRBV30 and TRBJ1-2; no reliable D call. Germline assignment: CDR1 GTSNPN and CDR2 SVGIG (reference sequence). This CDR3 has 11 amino acids. V dropped 3 bases and J dropped 7 bases, with 9 bases sitting between them. The DNA for the CDR3 is TGTGCCTGGAGCGTTACTAGTGGCTACACCTTC. This encodes CAWSVTSGYTF.

The V gene is TRBV11-1, the J gene TRBJ2-7; 8 bases are a match to TRBD1. Germline V gene data show CDR1 as SGHAT and CDR2 as FQDESV (reference sequence). This CDR3 has 14 residues. J lost 4 bases, V lost 1 base, and 3 bases had no gene match. Here the CDR3 DNA reads TGTGCCAGCAGCTTAGGGCAGGGGGCGTACGAGCAGTACTTC. Its protein is CASSLGQGAYEQYF.

V usage is TRBV29-1 and J usage is TRBJ2-1; D is perhaps TRBD2 (6 bases). The CDR3 is made up of 12 amino acids. Germline assignment: CDR1 SQVTM and CDR2 ANQGSEA. Trimming left V 7 bases short and J 8 bases short, with 15 bases between. CDR3 loop: CSGGVGWDEQFF. The CDR3 DNA sequence: TGCAGCGGCGGGGTTGGTTGGGATGAGCAGTTCTTC.

This sequence joins TRBV2 and TRBJ1-5, with 9 bases lining up with TRBD1. After removal of 6 bases from V and 1 base from J, the junction contained 16 bases not matched to a gene. CDR1 and CDR2 from the germline V gene are SNHLY and FYNNEI. The CDR3 length is 19 residues. The CDR3 protein is CASRVSPGTGIGSNQPQHF. CDR3 DNA sequence: TGTGCCAGCAGAGTTAGTCCCGGGACAGGGATTGGGAGCAATCAGCCCCAGCATTTT.

The chain combines TRBV12-3 or TRBV12-4 with TRBJ2-3, with D perhaps TRBD2 (5 bases). This CDR3 has 12 residues. The V end lost 2 bases, the J end lost 9 bases, and 9 bases lay between the germline ends. The CDR3 protein is CASSLLAGTQYF. CDR3 in DNA: TGTGCCAGCAGTTTACTAGCAGGCACGCAGTATTTT.

V usage is TRBV19 and J usage is TRBJ1-2, with D unclear. The germline CDR1 and CDR2 sequences are LNHDA and SQIVND (reference sequence). V lost 5 bases and J lost 4, with 11 bases in between. The CDR3 runs to 13 residues. The CDR3 DNA is TGTGCCAGTAGTTCTTCCCCCAGCTATGGCTACACCTTC. Translation gives CASSSSPSYGYTF.

This sequence joins TRBV4-2 and TRBJ1-1; no clear D gene. The CDR3 covers 15 residues. Germline CDR1 and CDR2: LGHNA and YNFKEQ. Trimming pared 1 base from V and 6 bases from J, leaving 15 bases between. The CDR3 nucleotides are TGTGCCAGCAGCCAAGCTTCACGAGTTACGGCTGAAGCTTTCTTT. This gives the protein CASSQASRVTAEAFF.

The chain employs TRBV18 and TRBJ2-3; D may be TRBD2 (7 bases). The length of the CDR3 is 16 residues. Per the germline V gene, CDR1 is KGHSH and CDR2 is LQKENI. Trimming stripped 0 bases from V and 5 bases from J, with 15 bases between. The CDR3 here is CASSPPNRGAIDTQYF. The CDR3 DNA reads as TGTGCCAGCTCACCACCGAATCGGGGGGCCATAGATACGCAGTATTTT.

The chain carries TRBV3-1 (or the pseudogene TRBV3-2) and TRBJ1-1, with 7 bases aligning to TRBD1. CDR3 length: 13 amino acids. V shed 3 bases, J shed 11 bases, and the junction held 9 bases outside the gene matches. In germline, CDR1 is LGHDT, CDR2 YNNKEL (reference sequence). The CDR3 DNA is TGTGCCAGCAGCCAGTACCGACAGGGCGGGGCTTTCTTT. Translating it yields CASSQYRQGGAFF.

The CDR3 here is CASRIDRGPLYGYTF. The CDR3 DNA is TGTGCCAGCAGGATTGACAGGGGACCTCTATATGGCTACACCTTC. The chain has TRBV28 and TRBJ1-2, with 8 bases aligning to TRBD1. This CDR3 is built from 15 residues. J gave up 5 bases and V 6 bases, and 11 bases lay outside the gene matches. Germline CDR1 reads MDHEN; CDR2 reads SYDVKM.

This rearrangement joins TRBV7-9 to TRBJ2-2; 11 positions match TRBD2. The CDR3 covers 16 residues. CDR1 SEHNR and CDR2 FQNEAQ come from the germline V gene (reference sequence). J was trimmed by 0 bases and V by 10 bases; bases with no gene match: 7. The CDR3 loop is CANPTSGASNTGELFF. Written as DNA, the CDR3 is TGTGCCAACCCGACTAGCGGGGCCTCGAACACCGGGGAGCTGTTTTTT.

In the case of this clone: The same CDR3 is also encoded by other DNA sequences in this sample. The rearrangement uses TRBV12-3 or TRBV12-4 and TRBJ1-6; 8 bases map to TRBD1. The CDR3 length is 13 residues. V lost 5 bases to trimming and J lost 7 bases; unmatched junction nucleotides: 1. The CDR3 loop is CASSRDRNSPLHF. CDR3 in DNA: TGTGCCAGCAGTCGGGACAGGAATTCACCCCTCCACTTT.